This note documents a single T cell receptor beta chain sequence. Its recognized antigen is unknown. No much larger clone exists at a distance of one base, and base qualities are not known. The data derive from a study of blood T cell repertoires in COVID-19 (dated by TCRdb to about 2020). Notes on the research overall: Samples from collaborators originated in the United States, Italy and Spain and spanned both the acute and convalescent phases of COVID-19. The sample metadata nearly always contained a de-identified subject ID, COVID-19 status, age in years and sex. A freely available public database, intended as a resource for researchers studying the immune response to SARS-CoV-2, is where the repertoires were released. The dataset comprised deeply sampled blood TCRbeta repertoires from subjects exposed to, actively infected with, or recovered from COVID-19. Where available, HLA class I and class II types were obtained from metadata supplied by the sample provider rather than from assay-based typing. The material from the prospective study consisted of cDNA or gDNA derived from T cells, B-cell-depleted T cells, or PBMCs. Samples were obtained from the ongoing ImmuneRACE study (first 160 participants) and from 1,254 subjects provided by 6 global collaborators.

The immunoSEQ Assay, a bias-controlled multiplex PCR, was used to amplify TCRbeta CDR3 regions from genomic DNA. Per the source publication's procedure: The number of nucleated cells in each sample was estimated from the amplification of reference gene primers within the assay. Sequence reads were collapsed and filtered to measure the absolute abundance of every unique TCRbeta CDR3 rearrangement. For each sample, productive Simpson clonality was calculated as the square root of Simpson's diversity index across productive rearrangements. In its TCRdb copy, this immuneACCESS table keeps in-frame sequences only and misses some clones. Where compared with another copy, unresolved V genes explain less than half of these, and the others have no known cause. The V and J calls and clone size come from that table; D and trimming were worked out from the DNA. The sample table contains 15,000 to 20,000 clones; only one count was recorded for 87% of them. The top ten clones comprise 40% to 55% of the sample.

Collaborating institutions collected whole blood in K2EDTA tubes following their own protocols. For TCRbeta analysis, collaborators shipped samples as frozen whole blood, isolated PBMCs, or DNA extracted from either of those sample types. Overall study outcomes, separate from this receptor: Clinical and demographic metadata were provided uncurated, with the amount varying by source and participant.

This clonotype originated in a human donor in a cohort sampled during active COVID-19. Material: peripheral blood.

In nucleotides, the sequence is TGTGCCAGCAGCTCCTCCGGAGCGGGGGGGGGTGAGACCCAGTACTTC. Protein translation: CASSSSGAGGGETQYF. This receptor chain uses TRBV5-4 and TRBJ2-5; 10 of the junction bases match TRBD2. The CDR1 and CDR2 encoded by the germline V gene (reference sequence) are SGHNT and YYREEE. Including the terminal cysteine and phenylalanine, the CDR3 comprises 16 residues. Only CDR3 DNA remains: 48 bases, in frame from the first base. From V the trimming removes 3 bases and from J it removes 5 bases, while the gene matches leave 10 bases of the junction unaccounted for.